Here is one T cell receptor (beta chain) with its context. With the read ending 3 residues before the CDR3 end, the germline J gene is used to fill in that end. This entry is derived from a study of T cells in women clearing cervical HPV infection. The CDR3 is made up of 12 amino acids. Germline-derived CDR1 and CDR2 are SQVTM and ANQGSEA. After removal of 5 bases from V and 7 bases from J, the junction contained 7 bases not matched to a gene. Assay: immunoSEQ multiplex PCR; the TCRdb copy retains only in-frame clones and omits some. The table lists about 30,000 clones, with roughly 3.6% in the top ten.

The source is a woman aged 18 to 75 with a cervical HPV16 infection that either progressed to CIN3+ or cleared (not recorded which). The sequencing sample was made of blood buffy coat. The rearrangement uses TRBV29-1 and TRBJ1-2; 7 bases match TRBD1. CDR3 in amino acids: CSVRSGQRGYTF. The sequenced CDR3 bases are TGCAGCGTTCGATCGGGACAGCGTGGC.